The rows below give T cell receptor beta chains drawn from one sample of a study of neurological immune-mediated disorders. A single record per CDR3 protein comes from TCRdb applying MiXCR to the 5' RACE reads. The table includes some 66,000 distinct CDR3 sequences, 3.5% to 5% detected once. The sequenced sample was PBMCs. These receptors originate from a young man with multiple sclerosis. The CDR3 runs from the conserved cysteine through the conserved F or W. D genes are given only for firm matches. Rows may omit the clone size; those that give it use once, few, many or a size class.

CDR3 protein: CASSPVGRGARDGYTF; CDR3 DNA: TGTGCCAGCTCCCCAGTGGGACGGGGCGCCCGGGATGGCTACACCTTC; J gene: TRBJ1-2; V gene: TRBV18; D gene: -; clone size: few
CDR3 protein: CASSPTVNYGYTF; CDR3 DNA: TGTGCCAGCAGCCCGACAGTTAACTATGGCTACACCTTC; J gene: TRBJ1-2; V gene: TRBV11-2; D gene: -; clone size: many
CDR3 protein: CSARDKETQYF; CDR3 DNA: TGCAGTGCTAGAGATAAGGAGACCCAGTACTTC; J gene: TRBJ2-5; V gene: TRBV20-1; D gene: -; clone size: many
CDR3 protein: CASSPNGPWTGNQPQHF; CDR3 DNA: TGCGCCAGCAGCCCAAATGGACCCTGGACAGGCAATCAGCCCCAGCATTTT; J gene: TRBJ1-5; V gene: TRBV4-1; D gene: -; clone size: many
CDR3 protein: CASSWVEGSVRQFF; CDR3 DNA: TGTGCCAGCAGCTGGGTGGAGGGTTCGGTACGGCAGTTCTTC; J gene: TRBJ2-1; V gene: TRBV5-6; D gene: -; clone size: few
CDR3 protein: CASSNFLPTGGETQYF; CDR3 DNA: TGTGCCAGCAGCAATTTCCTGCCTACAGGGGGAGAGACCCAGTACTTC; J gene: TRBJ2-5; V gene: TRBV21-1; D gene: -; clone size: few
CDR3 protein: CASSLNTGYIYGYTF; CDR3 DNA: TGCGCCAGCAGCCTGAACACAGGTTACATCTATGGCTACACCTTC; J gene: TRBJ1-2; V gene: TRBV4-1; D gene: -; clone size: -
CDR3 protein: CSASPGTGVGNEQFF; CDR3 DNA: TGCAGTGCTAGCCCCGGGACAGGGGTAGGCAATGAGCAGTTCTTC; J gene: TRBJ2-1; V gene: TRBV20-1; D gene: TRBD1; clone size: many
CDR3 protein: CASSLDVPVNGYTF; CDR3 DNA: TGCGCCAGCAGCTTGGATGTGCCGGTAAATGGCTACACCTTC; J gene: TRBJ1-2; V gene: TRBV5-1; D gene: -; clone size: many
CDR3 protein: CASSLDGGQVLGQFF; CDR3 DNA: TGCGCCAGCAGCTTGGACGGGGGGCAGGTGCTAGGGCAGTTCTTC; J gene: TRBJ2-1; V gene: TRBV5-1; D gene: -; clone size: many
CDR3 protein: CASSFDRGPYNEQFF; CDR3 DNA: TGTGCCAGCAGTTTTGACAGGGGACCCTACAATGAGCAGTTCTTC; J gene: TRBJ2-1; V gene: TRBV2; D gene: TRBD1; clone size: -
CDR3 protein: CASVRIGGGTDTQYF; CDR3 DNA: TGTGCCAGCGTAAGAATCGGGGGGGGCACAGATACGCAGTATTTT; J gene: TRBJ2-3; V gene: TRBV27; D gene: TRBD2; clone size: many
CDR3 protein: CASSGTSDNSPLHF; CDR3 DNA: TGCGCCAGCAGCGGGACAAGTGATAATTCACCCCTCCACTTT; J gene: TRBJ1-6; V gene: TRBV5-1; D gene: -; clone size: many
CDR3 protein: CASSKAQAPDEQFF; CDR3 DNA: TGCGCCAGCAGTAAGGCACAGGCACCCGATGAGCAGTTCTTC; J gene: TRBJ2-1; V gene: TRBV5-1; D gene: -; clone size: many
CDR3 protein: CASSLAILGRGYNEQFF; CDR3 DNA: TGTGCCAGCAGCTTAGCCATACTAGGCAGAGGATACAATGAGCAGTTCTTC; J gene: TRBJ2-1; V gene: TRBV7-8; D gene: -; clone size: few
CDR3 protein: CSASPDVTGTEQYF; CDR3 DNA: TGCAGTGCTTCTCCCGACGTAACAGGGACCGAGCAGTACTTC; J gene: TRBJ2-7; V gene: TRBV20-1; D gene: -; clone size: many
CDR3 protein: CAIRRVAGGPDNEQFF; CDR3 DNA: TGTGCCATCAGGCGGGTAGCGGGGGGCCCGGACAATGAGCAGTTCTTC; J gene: TRBJ2-1; V gene: TRBV10-3; D gene: TRBD2; clone size: many
CDR3 protein: CASSLRAEDSTDTQYF; CDR3 DNA: TGCGCCAGCAGCTTGAGGGCAGAAGATTCCACAGATACGCAGTATTTT; J gene: TRBJ2-3; V gene: TRBV5-1; D gene: -; clone size: many
CDR3 protein: CASSRSRDQETQYF; CDR3 DNA: TGTGCCAGCTCACGCTCCAGGGACCAAGAGACCCAGTACTTC; J gene: TRBJ2-5; V gene: TRBV18; D gene: -; clone size: many
CDR3 protein: CASSLAGQQRKFSYNSPLHF; CDR3 DNA: TGTGCCAGCAGCTTAGCCGGACAGCAAAGAAAATTCTCCTATAATTCACCCCTCCACTTT; J gene: TRBJ1-6; V gene: TRBV7-2; D gene: -; clone size: many